These 26 T cell receptor beta chains were all obtained from the same sample, sequenced in a study of cytomegalovirus exposure and HLA in healthy donors. Only in-frame clones appear in the TCRdb table, and some are missing; sequencing was by immunoSEQ multiplex PCR. Of about 64,000 clones in the sample, about 92% were seen once. Input material: PBMCs. Every receptor here comes from a woman under 30 in good health and CMV-seronegative.

This clone has only a few counts. The V gene is TRBV28, the J gene TRBJ2-7, with 8 nucleotides matching TRBD1. CDR1 is MDHEN, CDR2 SYDVKM, per germline. The ends lost 6 bases at V and 1 base at J; junction bases unmatched: 8. The CDR3 length is 15 residues. This chain's CDR3 is CASSSPGGRSYEQYF. CDR3 bases: TGTGCCAGCAGCTCCCCAGGGGGCCGTTCCTACGAGCAGTACTTC.

For the CDR3, the DNA is TGTGCCAGCAGTTCCGAGACAGCCTTCTATGGCTACACCTTC. Residues: CASSSETAFYGYTF. The chain is built from TRBV6-5 and TRBJ1-2, with D maybe TRBD1 (5 bases). CDR3 length equals 14 residues. Germline V CDR1 and CDR2: MNHEY, SVGAGI. With 4 bases removed from V and 4 bases from J, the gap between germline ends came to 13 bases.

The chain couples TRBV18 to TRBJ1-1; no definite D call. The CDR3 runs 13 residues. V lost 3 bases and J 11 bases, leaving 16 bases between the germline ends. CDR1 and CDR2 (germline): KGHSH, LQKENI. The CDR3 sequence is CASSPDRGSRAFF. Written as DNA, the CDR3 is TGTGCCAGCTCACCGGATAGAGGATCGAGGGCTTTCTTT.

This chain uses TRBV19 with TRBJ1-6; 7 positions agree with TRBD1. Losses at the gene ends were 0 bases for V and 7 bases for J; bases not matched to a gene: 9. CDR1 is LNHDA and CDR2 is SQIVND in the germline V gene (reference sequence). The length of the CDR3 is 17 residues. The CDR3 reads CASSIEGTTGMNSPLHF. The CDR3 DNA reads TGTGCCAGTAGTATAGAGGGCACGACAGGGATGAATTCACCCCTCCACTTT.

V is TRBV2 and J is TRBJ2-5; tentative D call: TRBD1 (5 bases). The CDR3 has 13 amino acids. The germline V gene encodes CDR1 SNHLY and CDR2 FYNNEI. Trimming cost V 7 bases and J 5 bases, with 14 bases left between them. CDR3 protein: CASIEPGWETQYF. CDR3 nucleotides: TGTGCCAGCATCGAACCAGGGTGGGAGACCCAGTACTTC.

V usage is TRBV19 and J usage is TRBJ2-7; 8 nucleotides match TRBD1. This CDR3 is built from 15 residues. Unmatched junction bases numbered 13, after V lost 6 bases and J lost 6 bases. Germline CDR1 and CDR2: LNHDA and SQIVND (reference sequence). The CDR3 nucleotides read TGTGCCAGTAGGGGGTACGGACAGGGCATCGGCGAGCAGTACTTC. As protein: CASRGYGQGIGEQYF.

This chain connects TRBV5-1 to TRBJ2-2, with D maybe TRBD1 (5 bases). The CDR3 extends over 13 amino acids. V gave up 7 bases and J gave up 4 bases, with 11 bases separating them. Germline V gene lookup returns CDR1 SGHRS and CDR2 YFSETQ. CDR3 region: CASGREFTGELFF. CDR3 coding DNA: TGCGCCAGCGGCAGGGAATTCACCGGGGAGCTGTTTTTT.

This chain connects TRBV10-3 to TRBJ1-1; no clear D gene. The CDR3 is 13 amino acids. Trimming took off 5 bases at V and 1 base at J, with 8 bases between the two ends. Germline CDR1 and CDR2: ENHRY and SYGVKD. CDR3 coding DNA: TGTGCCATCAGTCCCTCGGGGAACACTGAAGCTTTCTTT. Translating gives CAISPSGNTEAFF.

The chain uses TRBV7-9 and TRBJ2-7; 9 bases agree with TRBD1. The CDR3 runs to 14 residues. Trimming took 4 bases from V and 4 from J; bases not matched to a gene: 5. CDR1 and CDR2 (germline): SEHNR, FQNEAQ (reference sequence). The CDR3 region is CASSSRDREYEQYF. CDR3 sequence (DNA): TGTGCCAGCAGCTCTAGGGACAGGGAGTACGAGCAGTACTTC.

This CDR3 reads CASSLGGKETQYF. The CDR3 nucleotides are TGTGCCAGCAGCCTGGGGGGGAAAGAGACCCAGTACTTC. V is TRBV28 and J is TRBJ2-5, with TRBD2 identical over 7 bases. The V segment lost 6 bases and the J segment 3 bases; nucleotides outside the gene matches: 4. CDR1 and CDR2 from the germline V gene are MDHEN and SYDVKM. This CDR3 contains 13 residues.

The chain recombines TRBV9 with TRBJ2-7; 8 nucleotides agree with TRBD1. V gave up 3 bases and J gave up 0 bases; unmatched junction bases: 2. This CDR3 contains 14 residues. From germline, CDR1 is SGDLS and CDR2 YYNGEE. CDR3 amino acids: CASSGTGSSYEQYF. As DNA, the CDR3 is TGTGCCAGCAGCGGGACAGGGAGCTCCTACGAGCAGTACTTC.

The DNA of the CDR3 is TGTGCCAGCAGCTTCCACACTGAAGCTTTCTTT. It codes for CASSFHTEAFF. This chain joins TRBV2 and TRBJ1-1; D call uncertain. The CDR3 loop spans 11 amino acids. The V end was cut by 6 bases, the J end by 3 bases, with 5 bases between. Germline values: CDR1 SNHLY, CDR2 FYNNEI.

The gene calls are TRBV6-1 and TRBJ1-5; D perhaps matches TRBD1 (5 bases). CDR1 and CDR2 (germline): MNHNS, SASEGT. V was trimmed by 8 bases and J by 9 bases, leaving 8 bases between them. The CDR3 length is 10 residues. CDR3 coding DNA: TGTGCCAGCGGGGCGGTGCCCCAGCATTTT. Protein: CASGAVPQHF.

CDR3 in DNA: TGTGCCACCAATGGGGGACAACAGGGGAACACCATATATTTT. This gives the protein CATNGGQQGNTIYF. V and J are TRBV2 and TRBJ1-3, with 7 bases matching TRBD1. V shed 10 bases, J shed 7 bases, and the junction held 13 bases outside the gene matches. Germline V gene sequence: CDR1 SNHLY, CDR2 FYNNEI. The CDR3 spans 14 residues. Full variable domain (missing parts from reference TRBV2 and TRBJ1-3): EPEVTQTPSHQVTQMGQEVILRCVPISNHLYFYWYRQILGQKVEFLVSFYNNEISEKSEIFDDQFSVERPDGSNFTLKIRSTKLEDSAMYFCATNGGQQGNTIYFGEGSWLTVV.

V gene TRBV6-5 combines with J gene TRBJ2-1; 8 positions match TRBD1. The CDR3 is 15 residues long. V gave up 10 bases and J gave up 5 bases; unmatched junction bases: 13. The germline CDR1 and CDR2 sequences are MNHEY and SVGAGI. The CDR3 protein is CATQTPGTGHNEQFF. The DNA of the CDR3 is TGTGCCACCCAGACCCCCGGGACAGGTCACAATGAGCAGTTCTTC.

This sequence joins TRBV28 and TRBJ1-2; D is uncertain. This CDR3 is built from 10 residues. Per the germline V gene, CDR1 is MDHEN and CDR2 is SYDVKM. The V gene lost 4 bases and the J gene lost 9 bases, with 6 bases spanning the gap. This CDR3 reads CASSSISYTF. CDR3 nucleotides: TGTGCCAGCAGTTCTATTAGCTACACCTTC.

The gene calls are TRBV14 and TRBJ2-1, with D possibly matching TRBD1 (5 bases). Germline-derived CDR1 and CDR2 are SGHDN and FVKESK. CDR3 length equals 13 residues. V was trimmed by 8 bases and J by 0 bases, leaving 8 bases between them. CDR3 protein: CASAGISYNEQFF. The CDR3 DNA follows: TGTGCCAGCGCAGGGATCTCCTACAATGAGCAGTTCTTC.

The V call is TRBV6-5, the J call TRBJ1-4, with D maybe TRBD1 (5 bases). V lost 4 bases and J 7 bases, leaving 13 bases between the germline ends. Germline CDR1 is MNHEY and CDR2 is SVGAGI. The CDR3 spans 14 residues. CDR3 sequence: CASSSGGMGEKLFF. For the CDR3, the DNA is TGTGCCAGCAGTTCCGGGGGTATGGGTGAAAAACTGTTTTTT.

As DNA, the CDR3 is TGTGCCAGCAGTCAGGGGGCGAGAACTGAAGCTTTCTTT. Translated, it gives CASSQGARTEAFF. The rearrangement joins TRBV28 to TRBJ1-1; TRBD1 agrees at 8 bases. This CDR3 has 13 residues. CDR1 and CDR2 (germline): MDHEN, SYDVKM. V dropped 5 bases and J dropped 5; count of bases not matched to a gene: 4.

The chain uses TRBV5-5 and TRBJ2-1, with TRBD2 matching 12 bases. The junction had 2 bases not matched to a gene; V was cut back by 4 bases and J by 6 bases. Germline V gene lookup returns CDR1 SGHKS and CDR2 YYEKEE (reference sequence). This CDR3 is 14 amino acids long. As DNA, the CDR3 is TGTGCCAGCAGCGCTAGCGGGGGGGTCAATGAGCAGTTCTTC. This translates into CASSASGGVNEQFF.

The J gene is TRBJ2-7, the V gene TRBV19, with TRBD1 matching over 9 bases. Germline CDR1 reads LNHDA; CDR2 reads SQIVND (reference sequence). J was trimmed by 6 bases and V by 3 bases; bases with no gene match: 9. The CDR3 is 15 residues long. CDR3 nucleotides: TGTGCCAGTAGTATTTCTCGGACAGGGGCCACCGAGCAGTACTTC. Its translation: CASSISRTGATEQYF.

The CDR3 DNA sequence: TGTGCCAGTAGGTATATTGCCCGGGACAGGGCTGTTGGCTACACCTTC. It yields the protein CASRYIARDRAVGYTF. This chain uses TRBV19 with TRBJ1-2; 9 bases agree with TRBD1. With V trimmed by 6 bases and J by 7 bases, 15 bases remained unmatched. Germline lookup yields CDR1 LNHDA and CDR2 SQIVND (reference sequence). This CDR3 region has 16 residues.

This chain connects TRBV2 to TRBJ2-5; the match to TRBD1 covers 7 bases. The V and J ends lost 4 bases and 5 bases, in that order; junction bases with no gene match: 7. The CDR3 is 14 amino acids. Germline V lookup: CDR1 SNHLY, CDR2 FYNNEI. Written as DNA, the CDR3 is TGTGCCAGCAGTGTCTTTGGGGGACAGGAGACCCAGTACTTC. Protein product: CASSVFGGQETQYF.

The sample holds one count of this clone. V is TRBV18 and J is TRBJ2-5; tentative D call: TRBD1 (6 bases). The V and J ends lost 3 bases and 1 base respectively, with 9 bases between them. Germline V lookup: CDR1 KGHSH, CDR2 LQKENI. This CDR3 comprises 14 residues. The CDR3 bases are TGTGCCAGCTCACCCCCGACAGGCCAAGAGACCCAGTACTTC. Translating gives CASSPPTGQETQYF.

The CDR3 bases are TGTGCCAGCAGTGCTAGCGGGGATGGCACAGATACGCAGTATTTT. Amino acid sequence: CASSASGDGTDTQYF. This chain joins TRBV6-4 and TRBJ2-3, with 9 nucleotides matching TRBD2. The ends lost 4 bases at V and 1 base at J; junction bases unmatched: 3. Germline values: CDR1 MRHNA, CDR2 SNTAGT. CDR3 length: 15 residues.

The chain combines TRBV4-2 with TRBJ2-5, with TRBD2 identical over 11 bases. The V gene end was trimmed by 0 bases and the J gene end by 2 bases; junction bases not matched to a gene: 2. The CDR3 consists of 16 residues. The germline V gene has CDR1 LGHNA and CDR2 YNFKEQ. The CDR3: CASSQEASGGQETQYF. The DNA for the CDR3 is TGTGCCAGCAGCCAAGAGGCTAGCGGGGGGCAAGAGACCCAGTACTTC.